The TCR beta chain under discussion was sequenced for a study of beta chain features in type 1 diabetes. Study observations and caveats: Among patients with Type 1 diabetes, TCRB CDR3s were moderately but significantly shorter in every one of the four CD4+ subsets.

Remarks on this clone: Its cognate antigen is unknown.

Expressed TCRB transcripts were sequenced because the isolated RNA had all been reverse transcribed beforehand. Sequenced by immunoSEQ multiplex PCR; TCRdb stores in-frame clones only, minus some. There are nearly 700,000 clones in the sample; over 10% occur only once, and roughly 0.022% lies in the top ten. Blood was collected once per donor into heparin, averaging about 110 mL. V shed 4 bases and J shed 5 bases, with 13 bases lying between them. The CDR3 covers 14 residues. Germline V gene data show CDR1 as SGHRS and CDR2 as YFSETQ. Sequencing used naive CD4+ T cells from blood. This chain connects TRBV5-1 to TRBJ2-1; D is unresolved. The receptor was isolated from a man younger than 35 with type 1 diabetes. The DNA for the CDR3 is TGCGCCAGCAGCGCCGGGCAATTCGACAATGAGCAGTTCTTC. This sequence encodes CASSAGQFDNEQFF.